A selection of T cell receptor beta chains follows, all from one sample in a study of T cell responses to AZD1222 COVID-19 vaccine. Profiled with immunoSEQ multiplex PCR; TCRdb holds only in-frame clones, not every one. The data contain some 130,000 clones, about 87% of them singletons. Sequences were derived from peripheral blood, sampled on day 0 of AZD1222 vaccination. The receptors originated from an adult in good health. CDR3s include the opening cysteine and the closing phenylalanine or tryptophan. The order of the fields is clone size, CDR3 length, D gene, J gene, V gene, CDR3 protein, CDR3 DNA. D genes are given only for firm matches. Expanded clones are given a class, and other clones once, few, many or no size at all.

>once|15|NA|TRBJ2-1|TRBV19
CASSIGQNDFNEQFF
TGTGCCAGTAGCATTGGACAGAACGATTTCAATGAGCAGTTCTTC
>NA|13|NA|TRBJ1-1|TRBV18
CASSSSGITEAFF
TGTGCCAGCTCATCGTCAGGAATCACTGAAGCTTTCTTT
>NA|14|NA|TRBJ1-5|TRBV3-1/TRBV3-2
CASSQGSSNQPQHF
TGTGCCAGCAGCCAAGGGTCTAGCAATCAGCCCCAGCATTTT
>NA|14|NA|TRBJ1-1|TRBV14
CASSGTRGATEAFF
TGTGCCAGCAGCGGGACCCGGGGGGCCACTGAAGCTTTCTTT
>NA|12|TRBD1|TRBJ1-2|TRBV7-3
CASSDTGDGYTF
TGTGCCAGCAGCGACACAGGGGATGGCTACACCTTC
>NA|12|TRBD1|TRBJ1-2|TRBV2
CASLGQGNGYTF
TGTGCCAGCTTAGGACAGGGAAATGGCTACACCTTC
>NA|14|NA|TRBJ1-3|TRBV7-2
CASSTRWSGNTIYF
TGTGCCAGCAGTACACGCTGGTCTGGAAACACCATATATTTT
>NA|13|TRBD1|TRBJ1-3|TRBV12-3/TRBV12-4
CASNRDRGNTIYF
TGTGCCAGCAACCGGGACAGGGGAAACACCATATATTTT
>NA|16|TRBD2|TRBJ2-3|TRBV7-2
CASSLLRGGPQDTQYF
TGTGCCAGCAGCCTCCTGCGGGGGGGACCACAGGATACGCAGTATTTT
>NA|16|TRBD1|TRBJ2-7|TRBV7-2
CASSFGTGFISYEQYF
TGTGCCAGCAGCTTTGGGACAGGTTTTATCTCCTACGAGCAGTACTTC
>NA|13|NA|TRBJ1-2|TRBV11-2
CATSRGGIYGYTF
TGTGCCACCTCCCGGGGGGGAATCTATGGCTACACCTTC
>NA|16|NA|TRBJ2-1|TRBV6-4
CASSDLLSSSYNEQFF
TGTGCCAGCAGTGACCTGTTATCGAGCTCCTACAATGAGCAGTTCTTC
>NA|16|NA|TRBJ1-2|TRBV10-3
CAISDDSGRSNYGYTF
TGTGCCATCAGTGATGACAGCGGCCGATCTAACTATGGCTACACCTTC
>NA|18|TRBD2|TRBJ2-7|TRBV30
CAWSTHKLAGGSTHEQYF
TGTGCCTGGAGTACCCATAAACTAGCGGGAGGCTCTACCCACGAGCAGTACTTC
>NA|13|NA|TRBJ2-7|TRBV4-1
CASSRDSDYEQYF
TGCGCCAGCAGCCGTGACTCAGACTACGAGCAGTACTTC
>NA|12|NA|TRBJ1-5|TRBV15
CATSGGDQPQHF
TGTGCCACCTCGGGGGGCGATCAGCCCCAGCATTTT
>NA|14|TRBD2|TRBJ2-2|TRBV6-6
CARSYGGGRGELFF
TGTGCCCGCAGTTACGGGGGGGGGAGGGGGGAGCTGTTTTTT
>NA|15|NA|TRBJ2-7|TRBV5-6
CASRRYSSGVYEQYF
TGTGCCAGCAGACGATACTCCTCGGGGGTCTACGAGCAGTACTTC
>NA|14|NA|TRBJ1-3|TRBV28
CASSFRGSGNTIYF
TGTGCCAGCAGTTTTCGGGGGTCTGGAAACACCATATATTTT
>NA|17|TRBD1|TRBJ1-6|TRBV7-2
CASPRPEGADYNSPLHF
TGTGCCAGCCCCCGTCCCGAGGGGGCGGACTATAATTCACCCCTCCACTTT
>NA|16|TRBD1|TRBJ1-6|TRBV6-5
CASSWTTGDLGSPLHF
TGTGCCAGCAGTTGGACTACAGGGGATTTAGGTTCACCCCTCCACTTT
>NA|14|NA|TRBJ2-5|TRBV7-3
CASSAYGGAETQYF
TGTGCCAGCAGCGCTTACGGGGGTGCGGAGACCCAGTACTTC
>once|11|NA|TRBJ2-7|TRBV2
CASREEYEQYF
TGTGCCAGCAGGGAAGAATACGAGCAGTACTTC
>NA|15|NA|TRBJ1-1|TRBV5-1
CASSLQTPLNTEAFF
TGCGCCAGCAGTCTGCAGACCCCTCTGAACACTGAAGCTTTCTTT
>NA|13|NA|TRBJ1-1|TRBV6-2/TRBV6-3
CASSRVPNTEAFF
TGTGCCAGCAGCAGGGTCCCGAACACTGAAGCTTTCTTT
>NA|14|NA|TRBJ1-1|TRBV7-3
CASAPGQLITEAFF
TGTGCCAGCGCCCCGGGGCAGCTAATTACTGAAGCTTTCTTT
>NA|15|NA|TRBJ2-7|TRBV5-1
CASSEGVKPLNEQYF
TGCGCCAGCAGCGAAGGAGTAAAGCCTCTGAACGAGCAGTACTTC
>NA|16|NA|TRBJ2-1|TRBV13
CASTGGVGRTYNEQFF
TGTGCCAGCACCGGAGGGGTGGGGAGAACCTACAATGAGCAGTTCTTC
>NA|15|TRBD1|TRBJ1-5|TRBV6-1
CASSEIGTGSQPQHF
TGTGCCAGCAGTGAAATTGGGACAGGGAGTCAGCCCCAGCATTTT
>NA|15|NA|TRBJ2-3|TRBV5-1
CASSLVLSGTDTQYF
TGCGCCAGCAGCTTGGTCCTTAGCGGCACAGATACGCAGTATTTT
>NA|15|TRBD2|TRBJ2-1|TRBV6-5
CASSYGTSGRDEQFF
TGTGCCAGCAGTTACGGGACTAGCGGGAGGGATGAGCAGTTCTTC
>NA|14|NA|TRBJ1-1|TRBV6-2/TRBV6-3
CASSRLPGVGEAFF
TGTGCCAGCAGTCGACTCCCCGGGGTGGGTGAAGCTTTCTTT
>NA|16|NA|TRBJ1-1|TRBV4-3
CASSQARPGTNTEAFF
TGCGCCAGCAGCCAAGCGAGACCGGGGACCAACACTGAAGCTTTCTTT
>NA|15|TRBD1|TRBJ2-2|TRBV4-2
CASSPGTGGTGELFF
TGTGCCAGCAGCCCAGGGACAGGCGGCACCGGGGAGCTGTTTTTT
>few|16|TRBD1|TRBJ1-4|TRBV27
CASSASWTGKAEKLFF
TGTGCCAGCAGTGCGTCTTGGACAGGAAAAGCCGAAAAACTGTTTTTT
>few|13|TRBD1|TRBJ1-1|TRBV7-2
CASSLPGGAAAFF
TGTGCCAGCAGCTTACCAGGGGGCGCGGCAGCTTTCTTT
>NA|16|TRBD2|TRBJ2-2|TRBV7-2
CASSPLGGGIGGELFF
TGTGCCAGCAGCCCCCTCGGGGGGGGGATAGGCGGGGAGCTGTTTTTT
>NA|11|NA|TRBJ2-7|TRBV12-3/TRBV12-4
CASSSRYEQYF
TGTGCCAGCAGTTCCCGCTACGAGCAGTACTTC
>NA|15|NA|TRBJ2-2|TRBV6-1
CASSERGDNTGELFF
TGTGCCAGCAGTGAGCGAGGGGATAACACCGGGGAGCTGTTTTTT
>NA|14|TRBD1|TRBJ1-1|TRBV19
CASSSGQGNTEAFF
TGTGCCAGTAGTTCCGGACAGGGAAACACTGAAGCTTTCTTT
>NA|15|NA|TRBJ1-5|TRBV10-3
CAISESTASNQPQHF
TGTGCCATCAGTGAGTCTACAGCTTCCAATCAGCCCCAGCATTTT
>NA|18|TRBD2|TRBJ2-1|TRBV9
CASSVTSGHPSSYNEQFF
TGTGCCAGCAGCGTAACTAGCGGCCACCCGAGCTCCTACAATGAGCAGTTCTTC
>NA|14|NA|TRBJ2-7|TRBV27
CASSTSPGTYEQYF
TGTGCCAGCAGCACCTCCCCCGGAACCTACGAGCAGTACTTC
>NA|16|TRBD2|TRBJ2-7|TRBV7-6
CASSTAAGGTIYEQYF
TGTGCCAGCAGCACGGCCGCGGGGGGGACTATCTACGAGCAGTACTTC
>NA|14|TRBD1|TRBJ1-1|TRBV7-9
CASSSSGTAHEAFF
TGTGCCAGCAGCTCGTCCGGGACAGCGCATGAAGCTTTCTTT